These 32 T cell receptor beta chains originate from one sample sequenced in a study. TCRdb called the reads again in MiXCR, with one record for every CDR3 protein. The table records under 950 distinct CDR3 sequences, about 8% of them present only once. Material for sequencing was CD4+ T cells from synovial fluid. Receptors originate from a human donor with rheumatoid arthritis.

This clonotype is labeled as large (0.1 to 1%). V and J are TRBV7-2 and TRBJ1-2; D perhaps matches TRBD1 (5 bases). CDR1 and CDR2 (germline): SGHTA, FQGNSA. There are 16 residues in the CDR3. The V end was cut by 7 bases, the J end by 7 bases, with 25 bases between. The CDR3 protein is CASTPSLGDGTAGYTF. CDR3 in DNA: TGTGCCAGCACCCCCAGCCTGGGGGACGGAACAGCTGGCTACACCTTC.

In this sample, this clonotype is large (0.1 to 1%). V usage is TRBV7-9 and J usage is TRBJ1-1; 7 nucleotides line up with TRBD1. Germline assignment: CDR1 SEHNR and CDR2 FQNEAQ (reference sequence). This CDR3 has 15 residues. V was pared by 5 bases and J by 0 bases, with 6 bases of the junction left unmatched. The CDR3 DNA reads TGTGCCAGCAGCCTAACACAGGGGATGAACACTGAAGCTTTCTTT. Encoded protein: CASSLTQGMNTEAFF.

As to this clonotype: A far larger clone is a single base away, which makes a read error likely. The CDR3 loop is CASTPPFPSGRDSSYNEQYF. In nucleotides, the CDR3 is TGTGCCAGCACCCCCCCATTTCCTAGCGGGAGGGATAGCTCCTACAATGAGCAGTACTTC. This chain connects TRBV28 to TRBJ2-7, with 12 bases lining up with TRBD2. Germline V CDR1 and CDR2: MDHEN, SYDVKM. V lost 7 bases to trimming and J lost 7 bases; unmatched junction nucleotides: 26. CDR3 size: 20 residues.

In its sample, this clonotype is large. This chain uses TRBV29-1 with TRBJ2-3; TRBD1 matches at 12 bases. The junction had 9 bases not matched to a gene; V was cut back by 1 base and J by 7 bases. The CDR3 is 16 amino acids. The germline gives CDR1 SQVTM, CDR2 ANQGSEA. The CDR3 sequence: CSVEVGTGGAFHTQYF. For the CDR3, the DNA is TGCAGCGTTGAAGTCGGGACAGGGGGCGCGTTTCATACGCAGTATTTT.

With regard to this clonotype: At one end, the junction sequence differs from germline, possibly due to a read error. The genes are TRBV2 and TRBJ2-7; D gene ambiguous. Germline CDR1 reads SNHLY; CDR2 reads FYNNEI. This CDR3 is 11 amino acids long. In nucleotides, the CDR3 is TGTGTCAGCGAAGTGGCCGACGAGCAGTACTTC. This sequence encodes CVSEVADEQYF.

By its share, this clonotype is large (0.1 to 1%). V and J are TRBV7-2 and TRBJ2-7; the match to TRBD1 covers 12 bases. Germline trimming cut 3 bases from V and 7 bases from J; bases unmatched to any gene: 10. CDR3 length: 16 amino acids. Germline V gene lookup returns CDR1 SGHTA and CDR2 FQGNSA. The CDR3 reads CASSLYPGQGAGEQYF. CDR3 bases: TGTGCCAGCAGCTTGTATCCGGGACAGGGGGCCGGGGAGCAGTACTTC.

This clonotype is deemed large. The CDR3 loop is CASSQVGTGANGANVLTF. In DNA form, the CDR3 reads TGCGCCAGCAGCCAAGTGGGGACAGGGGCCAATGGGGCCAACGTCCTGACTTTC. The gene calls are TRBV4-1 and TRBJ2-6; 10 bases map to TRBD1. This CDR3 has 18 amino acids. CDR1 is MGHRA, CDR2 YSYEKL, per germline. V lost 1 base to trimming and J lost 3 bases; unmatched junction nucleotides: 6.

This clonotype is large within its sample. The chain combines TRBV27 with TRBJ1-2, with 8 bases that match TRBD1. The CDR3 spans 15 residues. Trimming cost V 5 bases and J 4 bases; bases outside gene matches: 9. Per germline, CDR1 MNHEY and CDR2 SMNVEV (reference sequence). The CDR3 loop is CASSPRTGSVYGYTF. CDR3 sequence (DNA): TGTGCCAGCAGTCCCCGGACAGGGTCGGTCTATGGCTACACCTTC.

Judged by abundance, this clonotype is medium-sized. The gene calls are TRBV2 and TRBJ1-5; D is undetermined. Germline V gene sequence: CDR1 SNHLY, CDR2 FYNNEI. V was trimmed by 5 bases and J by 7 bases, leaving 9 bases between them. CDR3 length: 12 residues. The CDR3 DNA sequence: TGTGCCAGCAGTAACCTCGACCAGCCCCAGCATTTT. Translated: CASSNLDQPQHF.

This clonotype counts as medium-sized (0.01 to 0.1%). CDR3 amino acids: CASSPRTRLGYGYTF. CDR3 DNA sequence: TGTGCCAGCAGCCCCCGGACCCGCTTGGGCTATGGCTACACCTTC. The V call is TRBV11-1, the J call TRBJ1-2; D uncertain. Germline V gene lookup returns CDR1 SGHAT and CDR2 FQDESV (reference sequence). V shed 5 bases and J shed 4 bases, with 17 bases lying between them. The CDR3 extends over 15 amino acids.

This clonotype is termed medium-sized. The J gene is TRBJ1-2, the V gene TRBV20-1; D might be TRBD1 (5 bases). Trimming took off 7 bases at V and 0 bases at J, with 15 bases between the two ends. Germline V gives CDR1 DFQATT, CDR2 SNEGSKA (reference sequence). CDR3 length: 14 residues. CDR3 sequence reads: CSGLTGGANYGYTF. The CDR3 nucleotides read TGCAGTGGGCTGACTGGGGGGGCTAACTATGGCTACACCTTC.

Sample share makes this clonotype large. CDR3 coding DNA: TGTGCCAGCAGTGTTCTAGCGGGAGGGTTTTACGAGCAGTACTTC. Its translation: CASSVLAGGFYEQYF. The gene calls are TRBV27 and TRBJ2-7; TRBD2 matches at 12 bases. The ends lost 5 bases at V and 4 bases at J; junction bases unmatched: 6. In germline, CDR1 is MNHEY, CDR2 SMNVEV (reference sequence). The CDR3 runs to 15 residues.

Judged by abundance, this clonotype is large. This chain joins TRBV4-1 and TRBJ2-1, with 9 nucleotides matching TRBD1. The ends lost 0 bases at V and 4 bases at J; junction bases unmatched: 4. CDR1 and CDR2 (germline): MGHRA, YSYEKL. The CDR3 spans 16 residues. CDR3 sequence: CASSQEDRGGYNEQFF. Here the CDR3 DNA reads TGCGCCAGCAGCCAAGAGGACAGGGGCGGGTACAATGAGCAGTTCTTC.

In its sample, this clonotype ranks as medium-sized. V and J are TRBV7-3 and TRBJ2-3, with 9 bases matching TRBD2. Germline V gene lookup returns CDR1 SGHTA and CDR2 FQGTGA. This CDR3 contains 16 residues. With 2 bases clipped from V and 1 base from J, the junction kept 4 bases outside the gene matches. The CDR3 bases are TGTGCCAGCAGCTTATATGCTAGCGGGGGCACAGATACGCAGTATTTT. This translates into CASSLYASGGTDTQYF.

Of note for this clonotype: This may stem from a read error, because a much larger clone lies one nucleotide away. The chain combines TRBV19 with TRBJ2-1, with a possible D match to TRBD1 (5 bases). The CDR3 consists of 17 residues. Germline assignment: CDR1 LNHDA and CDR2 SQIVND (reference sequence). Between the trimmed V and J ends, which lost 1 base and 9 bases, there was a span of 22 bases. CDR3 in amino acids: CASSIAVETKGVPEQFF. The CDR3 DNA sequence: TGTGCCAGTAGTATAGCCGTCGAGACCAAAGGGGTCCCTGAGCAGTTCTTC.

This clonotype is judged large. The chain has TRBV3-1 and TRBJ1-1; D possibly corresponds to TRBD1 (6 bases). Germline lookup yields CDR1 LGHDT and CDR2 YNNKEL (reference sequence). The CDR3 has 14 amino acids. The V end was cut by 5 bases, the J end by 6 bases, with 16 bases between. The CDR3 is CASSTEGQFAEAFF. As DNA, the CDR3 is TGTGCCAGCAGCACGGAAGGACAGTTCGCTGAAGCTTTCTTT.

This clonotype is large (0.1 to 1%). The rearrangement joins TRBV30 to TRBJ1-1; D is unresolved. The germline V gene encodes CDR1 GTSNPN and CDR2 SVGIG (reference sequence). This CDR3 has 14 residues. With 3 bases removed from V and 11 bases from J, the gap between germline ends came to 22 bases. The CDR3 region has the DNA TGTGCCTGGAGAGGAGCGAGACCGATCGATCTTGCTTTCTTT. Translating it yields CAWRGARPIDLAFF.

This clonotype rates as medium-sized. The genes are TRBV6-5 and TRBJ2-3; TRBD2 matches 10 bases. Trimming took 7 bases from V and 2 from J; bases not matched to a gene: 6. This CDR3 region has 15 residues. CDR1 and CDR2 (germline): MNHEY, SVGAGI. DNA for the CDR3: TGTGCCAGCAAGGGCCTAGCGGGGGTCACAGATACGCAGTATTTT. This gives the protein CASKGLAGVTDTQYF.

In its sample, this clonotype is large. J is TRBJ2-2 and V is TRBV7-8, with 7 positions matching TRBD1. Germline loops: CDR1 SGHVS, CDR2 FQNEAQ. V lost 8 bases, J lost 8 bases, and 11 bases stayed unmatched. The length of the CDR3 is 14 residues. The chain's CDR3 is CASGVETGTGELFF. The CDR3 DNA reads as TGTGCCAGCGGGGTGGAGACAGGGACAGGGGAGCTGTTTTTT.

This clonotype is termed medium-sized. This chain uses TRBV18 with TRBJ2-1; 9 nucleotides match TRBD1. Trimming removed 2 bases from V and 7 bases from J; junction bases left unmatched: 3. Germline V gene data show CDR1 as KGHSH and CDR2 as LQKENI. The CDR3 contains 14 residues. The CDR3 sequence: CASSPGQGLNEQFF. Written as DNA, the CDR3 is TGTGCCAGCTCACCAGGACAGGGGTTAAATGAGCAGTTCTTC.

By frequency in the sample, this clonotype is large. The chain couples TRBV7-2 to TRBJ2-7; 12 bases are a match to TRBD1. The CDR3 is made up of 16 amino acids. CDR1 is SGHTA, CDR2 FQGNSA, per germline. Losses at the gene ends were 4 bases for V and 6 bases for J; bases not matched to a gene: 10. The CDR3 nucleotides read TGTGCCAGCAGCTCTCAGCCCCGGGACAGGGGGCGCGAGCAGTACTTC. Translating gives CASSSQPRDRGREQYF.

By share, this clonotype counts as medium-sized. The chain employs TRBV6-5 and TRBJ1-5; no firm D call. This CDR3 comprises 16 residues. Germline V lookup: CDR1 MNHEY, CDR2 SVGAGI. V lost 4 bases and J lost 0, with 13 bases in between. The DNA of the CDR3 is TGTGCCAGCAGTTTATCGAGTAGAGCTAGCAATCAGCCCCAGCATTTT. Translated: CASSLSSRASNQPQHF.

In regard to this clonotype: A read error may explain this, as a much larger clone is one base away. The chain recombines TRBV6-1 with TRBJ2-3, with TRBD1 identical over 8 bases. CDR3 length: 15 amino acids. The germline gives CDR1 MNHNS, CDR2 SASEGT. The CDR3 DNA is TGTGCCAGCAGCGGGACAGGCGTGAGCACAGATGCGCAGTATTTT. Translation gives CASSGTGVSTDAQYF.

In its sample, this clonotype is medium-sized. The rearrangement joins TRBV28 to TRBJ1-1; tentatively, D is TRBD1 (6 bases). CDR1 is MDHEN, CDR2 SYDVKM, per germline. There are 15 residues in the CDR3. V was shortened by 7 bases and J by 1 base, with 16 bases between the two germline ends. Here the CDR3 reads CASTSGQTRNTEAFF. CDR3 DNA sequence: TGTGCCAGCACCAGTGGACAGACAAGGAACACTGAAGCTTTCTTT.

This clonotype is deemed medium-sized. The chain uses TRBV28 and TRBJ2-5; D remains unclear. The CDR3 spans 12 residues. Trimming removed 6 bases at V and 0 bases at J, with 5 bases between. Germline V gene data show CDR1 as MDHEN and CDR2 as SYDVKM. The CDR3 region has the DNA TGTGCCAGCAGCAGACACCAAGAGACCCAGTACTTC. Protein sequence: CASSRHQETQYF.

Relative to its sample, this clonotype is medium-sized (0.01 to 0.1%). CDR3 in DNA: TGCGCCAGCAGCTTGGGACAGGAACTGGAGACCCAGTACTTC. It specifies CASSLGQELETQYF. The V call is TRBV5-1, the J call TRBJ2-5; possible D gene TRBD1, 6 bases. Trimming cost V 0 bases and J 5 bases, with 11 bases left between them. The CDR3 is made up of 14 amino acids. The V gene's germline CDR1 is SGHRS and CDR2 YFSETQ.

Within the sample, this clonotype is large (0.1 to 1%). The CDR3 sequence is CASSSSQGAMSTNEKLFF. CDR3 DNA: TGTGCCAGCAGTTCATCACAGGGGGCCATGTCAACTAATGAAAAACTGTTTTTT. V gene TRBV6-6 combines with J gene TRBJ1-4, with 9 bases aligning to TRBD1. V shed 4 bases and J 0 bases; nucleotides not matched to a gene: 9. In germline, CDR1 is MNHNY, CDR2 SVGAGI (reference sequence). This CDR3 is built from 18 residues.

The chain joins TRBV12-3 or TRBV12-4 to TRBJ2-4, with D possibly TRBD1 on 5 matching bases. Trimming cost V 6 bases and J 3 bases, with 12 bases left between them. The CDR3 consists of 14 residues. CDR3 protein: CASSLQGGKNIQYF. The CDR3 DNA reads TGTGCCAGCAGCCTCCAGGGCGGCAAAAACATTCAGTACTTC.

The V call is TRBV7-2, the J call TRBJ2-7, with 12 bases lining up with TRBD1. The CDR3 length is 13 residues. Germline V lookup: CDR1 SGHTA, CDR2 FQGNSA. Losses at the gene ends were 6 bases for V and 6 bases for J; bases not matched to a gene: 3. The CDR3 here is CASSRDRGREQYF. In DNA, the CDR3 is TGTGCCAGCAGTCGGGACAGGGGGCGCGAGCAGTACTTC.

This clonotype was counted once. This likely traces to a read error, being one base from a far larger clone. The chain carries TRBV28 and TRBJ1-5, with D tentatively TRBD1 (6 bases). Germline CDR1 MDHEN, CDR2 SYDVKM. With 7 bases removed from V and 7 bases from J, the gap between germline ends came to 17 bases. The CDR3 runs to 14 residues. The CDR3 here is CASNPTGGHQPQHF. The DNA for the CDR3 is TGTGCCAGCAACCCGACAGGAGGTCACCAGCCCCAGCATTTT.

This clonotype was detected a few times. This chain joins TRBV7-2 and TRBJ2-7; 9 nucleotides match TRBD1. J was trimmed by 4 bases and V by 4 bases; bases with no gene match: 20. Per the germline V gene, CDR1 is SGHTA and CDR2 is FQGNSA. CDR3 length: 19 amino acids. The CDR3 is CASSSPSYAGTGNRYEQYF. In DNA form, the CDR3 reads TGTGCCAGCAGCTCCCCTTCTTATGCAGGGACAGGGAATAGGTACGAGCAGTACTTC.

Within the sample, this clonotype is medium-sized (0.01 to 0.1%). The chain has TRBV30 and TRBJ1-1, with D perhaps TRBD1 (6 bases). The germline V gene encodes CDR1 GTSNPN and CDR2 SVGIG (reference sequence). There are 14 residues in the CDR3. V was shortened by 2 bases and J by 6 bases, with 16 bases between the two germline ends. The CDR3 DNA follows: TGTGCCTGGAGTAGGGAGGGGGGACTGGCTGAAGCTTTCTTT. Protein: CAWSREGGLAEAFF.